This T cell receptor (beta chain) was sequenced in a study of T cell responses to AZD1222 COVID-19 vaccine. Looking at the study overall: Pooling covered second doses at about 4 or about 12 weeks.

The study, taken as a whole, reports: Two AZD1222 administrations were followed by greater Spike-specific TCR breadth and depth. CD4 TCRs covered the whole spike, strongest at regions 160-218 and 743-854. A mostly white British donor set with more females was recruited, and clonal diversity was possibly underestimated.

Only in-frame clones appear in the TCRdb table, and some are missing; sequencing was by immunoSEQ multiplex PCR. The data contain some 140,000 clones, approximately 90% of them singletons. CDR1 SGHKS and CDR2 YYEKEE come from the germline V gene (reference sequence). The CDR3 is made up of 15 amino acids. V trimming: 4 bases; J trimming: 7 bases; junction bases outside the gene matches: 9. As concerns this clone: Its cognate antigen is unknown.

The clonotype was recovered from an adult in good health. The rearrangement links TRBV5-5 to TRBJ1-5; 9 bases align to TRBD1. The sample consisted of peripheral blood, taken on day 0 of AZD1222 vaccination. The CDR3 sequence: CASSRSWDRDQPQHF. In DNA form, the CDR3 reads TGTGCCAGCAGCCGTAGTTGGGACAGGGACCAGCCCCAGCATTTT.